Presented here are 22 T cell receptor beta chains from one specimen sequenced in a study of blood T cell repertoires in COVID-19. This table comes from immunoSEQ multiplex PCR, and its TCRdb copy is limited to in-frame clones, with some not included. This repertoire shows roughly 80,000 clones, roughly 84% found once; its top ten account for around 13%. Sequencing was performed on peripheral blood. These receptors all come from an older woman with acute or convalescent COVID-19.

The chain links TRBV2 to TRBJ1-5, with 8 positions matching TRBD1. J lost 6 bases, V lost 6 bases, and 13 bases had no gene match. The germline CDR1 and CDR2 sequences are SNHLY and FYNNEI. The CDR3 sequence is 16 residues long. CDR3 in amino acids: CASRPQGQGLGQPQHF. CDR3 sequence (DNA): TGTGCCAGCAGGCCCCAAGGACAGGGACTTGGTCAGCCCCAGCATTTT.

A single count supports this clone. V and J are TRBV28 and TRBJ2-1; 13 bases are shared with TRBD2. Germline values: CDR1 MDHEN, CDR2 SYDVKM. V was pared by 3 bases and J by 0 bases, with 17 bases of the junction left unmatched. The CDR3 spans 22 residues. CDR3 nucleotide sequence: TGTGCCAGCAGTTTCCCGACTAGCGGGGGGCCCCGCTCTCTGTACTCCTACAATGAGCAGTTCTTC. Residues: CASSFPTSGGPRSLYSYNEQFF. Looking up the rest from reference TRBV28 and TRBJ2-1 gives the full variable domain: DVKVTQSSRYLVKRTGEKVFLECVQDMDHENMFWYRQDPGLGLRLIYFSYDVKMKEKGDIPEGYSVSREKKERFSLILESASTNQTSMYLCASSFPTSGGPRSLYSYNEQFFGPGTRLTVL.

The V gene is TRBV6-6, the J gene TRBJ2-7; D is undetermined. CDR3 size: 12 residues. V was shortened by 8 bases and J by 3 bases, with 11 bases between the two germline ends. Germline CDR1 reads MNHNY; CDR2 reads SVGAGI (reference sequence). This chain's CDR3 is CASGQNVYEQYV. The DNA for the CDR3 is TGTGCCAGCGGCCAAAACGTCTACGAGCAGTACGTC.

The chain has TRBV19 and TRBJ1-4; 9 bases agree with TRBD1. The germline V gene has CDR1 LNHDA and CDR2 SQIVND (reference sequence). V gave up 5 bases and J gave up 1 base; unmatched junction bases: 5. This CDR3 has 16 amino acids. The CDR3 DNA follows: TGTGCCAGTAGTTTCCGGGACAGGGAAACTAATGAAAAACTGTTTTTT. The encoded protein is CASSFRDRETNEKLFF.

The genes are TRBV7-2 and TRBJ2-2; 9 bases line up with TRBD2. The CDR3 is made up of 18 amino acids. In germline, CDR1 is SGHTA, CDR2 FQGNSA. The V gene end was trimmed by 0 bases and the J gene end by 5 bases; junction bases not matched to a gene: 10. The CDR3 sequence is CASSLAPAGGGVTGELFF. The CDR3, as DNA: TGTGCCAGCAGCTTAGCCCCGGCGGGGGGGGGTGTGACCGGGGAGCTGTTTTTT.

The chain has TRBV7-9 and TRBJ2-1; D is perhaps TRBD2 (5 bases). V lost 1 base and J lost 3, with 13 bases in between. Germline CDR1 is SEHNR and CDR2 is FQNEAQ (reference sequence). The CDR3 is 16 amino acids. The CDR3 nucleotides are TGTGCCAGCAGCTTAGGGTCGGGGTCGGACTACAATGAGCAGTTCTTC. Its protein product is CASSLGSGSDYNEQFF.

The chain links TRBV5-1 to TRBJ1-1; the D gene is possibly TRBD1 (5 bases). There are 14 residues in the CDR3. Trimming removed 4 bases at V and 5 bases at J, with 15 bases between. CDR1 SGHRS and CDR2 YFSETQ come from the germline V gene. The CDR3 DNA sequence: TGCGCCAGCAGCCCGGGGGGACGGGAAACTGAAGCTTTCTTT. This codes for CASSPGGRETEAFF.

The V and J genes are TRBV3-1 (or the pseudogene TRBV3-2) and TRBJ1-4; D perhaps matches TRBD1 (6 bases). The CDR3 length is 17 residues. The germline CDR1 and CDR2 sequences are LGHDT and YNNKEL (reference sequence). Trimming removed 0 bases from V and 8 bases from J, with 19 bases in between. The DNA for the CDR3 is TGTGCCAGCAGCCAAGAAATCTCCGGGGGGGCTAGGGAAAAACTGTTTTTT. Amino acids: CASSQEISGGAREKLFF.

This rearrangement joins TRBV30 to TRBJ1-1; possibly TRBD1 for D (6 bases). CDR3 length equals 12 residues. Germline CDR1 reads GTSNPN; CDR2 reads SVGIG (reference sequence). Trimming cost V 6 bases and J 3 bases, with 11 bases left between them. This CDR3 reads CACQQGYTEAFF. CDR3 in DNA: TGTGCCTGCCAACAGGGATACACTGAAGCTTTCTTT.

The chain joins TRBV24-1 to TRBJ1-1; D may be TRBD1 (5 bases). Per the germline V gene, CDR1 is KGHDR and CDR2 is SFDVKD. The CDR3 consists of 13 residues. With 0 bases removed from V and 7 bases from J, the gap between germline ends came to 8 bases. The CDR3 protein is CATSDLWGVEAFF. The CDR3 DNA follows: TGTGCCACCAGTGATTTGTGGGGGGTTGAAGCTTTCTTT.

The chain uses TRBV19 and TRBJ2-2, with 8 bases that match TRBD1. The germline V gene encodes CDR1 LNHDA and CDR2 SQIVND (reference sequence). After removal of 8 bases from V and 4 bases from J, the junction contained 15 bases not matched to a gene. The CDR3 runs to 17 residues. This CDR3 reads CASFSPMTGAVTGELFF. The CDR3 DNA sequence: TGTGCCAGTTTTTCCCCAATGACAGGGGCGGTCACCGGGGAGCTGTTTTTT.

The rearrangement links TRBV11-3 to TRBJ2-3, with TRBD1 matching over 7 bases. Germline V CDR1 and CDR2: SGHNT, YENEEA. The ends lost 5 bases at V and 2 bases at J; junction bases unmatched: 13. The CDR3 has 17 amino acids. CDR3 coding DNA: TGTGCCAGCAGCCTTGGTACAGGGGCCGCGGTCACAGATACGCAGTATTTT. Protein product: CASSLGTGAAVTDTQYF.

The chain combines TRBV19 with TRBJ1-1, with a possible D match to TRBD1 (6 bases). The CDR3 is 13 amino acids. Trimming left V 7 bases short and J 5 bases short, with 14 bases between. Germline loops: CDR1 LNHDA, CDR2 SQIVND (reference sequence). CDR3 in amino acids: CASKIGQRTEAFF. The DNA of the CDR3 is TGTGCCAGTAAAATCGGACAGAGAACTGAAGCTTTCTTT.

The chain is built from TRBV20-1 and TRBJ2-3, with D unresolved. CDR3 length equals 15 residues. Trimming pared 3 bases from V and 2 bases from J, leaving 15 bases between. Germline V gene sequence: CDR1 DFQATT, CDR2 SNEGSKA (reference sequence). In DNA, the CDR3 is TGCAGTGCTAGTTTTGGTGAGCGACTCACAGATACGCAGTATTTT. Amino acids: CSASFGERLTDTQYF.

This chain joins TRBV27 and TRBJ2-7, with D tentatively TRBD2 (6 bases). This CDR3 spans 12 amino acids. CDR1 is MNHEY and CDR2 is SMNVEV in the germline V gene (reference sequence). V lost 10 bases to trimming and J lost 3 bases, with 13 bases between them. CDR3 in amino acids: CATDPGSYEQYV. In nucleotides, the CDR3 is TGTGCCACCGACCCCGGGAGCTACGAGCAGTACGTC.

The chain uses TRBV6-1 and TRBJ2-2, with 7 bases fitting TRBD1. V was clipped by 2 bases and J by 5 bases; unmatched bases: 5. Germline CDR1 reads MNHNS; CDR2 reads SASEGT. This CDR3 is built from 15 residues. This chain's CDR3 is CASSEQPGQTGELFF. CDR3 in DNA: TGTGCCAGCAGTGAACAACCGGGACAGACCGGGGAGCTGTTTTTT.

This chain joins TRBV21-1 and TRBJ1-1. TRBV21-1 is a listed pseudogene. CDR3 length equals 16 residues. CDR3 DNA sequence: TGTGCCAGCAGCAAAGCTGAGGAAAGGGTTGGCGGGAAAGCTTTCTTT. It encodes CASSKAEERVGGKAFF.

The chain has TRBV5-6 and TRBJ1-5, with a possible D match to TRBD1 (5 bases). The CDR3 contains 15 residues. CDR1 and CDR2 from the germline V gene are SGHDT and YYEEEE. V shed 4 bases and J shed 10 bases, with 21 bases lying between them. CDR3 coding DNA: TGTGCCAGCAGCATTTGGGGCGGCTGGGGTGAACCCCAGCATTTT. This encodes CASSIWGGWGEPQHF.

The rearrangement links TRBV14 to TRBJ2-5; 12 bases match TRBD2. There are 16 residues in the CDR3. Trimming took 4 bases from V and 5 from J; bases not matched to a gene: 8. Per germline, CDR1 SGHDN and CDR2 FVKESK. The CDR3 sequence: CASSLHGTSGWETQYF. The CDR3 nucleotides are TGTGCCAGCAGCCTTCACGGGACTAGCGGGTGGGAGACCCAGTACTTC. Full variable domain (missing parts from reference TRBV14 and TRBJ2-5): EAGVTQFPSHSVIEKGQTVTLRCDPISGHDNLYWYRRVMGKEIKFLLHFVKESKQDESGMPNNRFLAERTGGTYSTLKVQPAELEDSGVYFCASSLHGTSGWETQYFGPGTRLLVL.

The V and J genes are TRBV15 and TRBJ2-7; 8 bases match TRBD2. Germline V gene sequence: CDR1 LNHNV, CDR2 YYDKDF (reference sequence). The J segment lost 7 bases and the V segment lost 0 bases, leaving 8 bases of the junction unmatched. The CDR3 runs 15 residues. This chain's CDR3 is CATSRESSGTREQYV. The DNA of the CDR3 is TGTGCCACCAGCAGAGAATCGTCTGGGACTAGGGAGCAGTACGTC.

Here the CDR3 DNA reads TGTGCCAGCAGTGAAGCGCTGGGGGAGGGGACTGAAGCTTTCTTT. Protein product: CASSEALGEGTEAFF. V gene TRBV6-1 combines with J gene TRBJ1-1, with a tentative D call TRBD1 (5 bases). CDR1 MNHNS and CDR2 SASEGT come from the germline V gene. This CDR3 region has 15 residues. The ends were cut back, 0 bases at V and 5 bases at J, with 13 bases in the middle.

The chain joins TRBV29-1 to TRBJ1-1, with D uncertain. The length of the CDR3 is 13 residues. The V end lost 6 bases, the J end lost 4 bases, and 15 bases lay between the germline ends. CDR1 and CDR2 (germline): SQVTM, ANQGSEA. CDR3 sequence reads: CSVMAHPGTEAFF. The DNA of the CDR3 is TGCAGCGTGATGGCTCACCCGGGCACTGAAGCTTTCTTT.